A single sample gave rise to the 24 T cell receptor beta chains below, sequenced in a study of blood T cell repertoires in COVID-19. Sequenced by immunoSEQ multiplex PCR; TCRdb stores in-frame clones only, minus some. The sample carries roughly 140,000 clones, 84% recorded once. Input material: PBMCs or T cells enriched from blood (not recorded which). Source of these receptors: a woman younger than 30 who had been exposed to COVID-19.

J is TRBJ2-3 and V is TRBV6-4; TRBD1 matches at 11 bases. Germline loops: CDR1 MRHNA, CDR2 SNTAGT. V shed 1 base, J shed 3 bases, and the junction held 6 bases outside the gene matches. The CDR3 extends over 17 amino acids. The CDR3 here is CASSDWGQGGLTDTQYF. The CDR3 DNA is TGTGCCAGCAGTGACTGGGGACAGGGGGGATTAACAGATACGCAGTATTTT.

The chain is built from TRBV28 and TRBJ1-1; TRBD1 matches at 9 bases. V lost 3 bases, J lost 5 bases, and 7 bases stayed unmatched. Germline-derived CDR1 and CDR2 are MDHEN and SYDVKM. The CDR3 spans 15 residues. The DNA of the CDR3 is TGTGCCAGCAGTTTCGACAACAGGGGGCTGACTGAAGCTTTCTTT. It codes for CASSFDNRGLTEAFF.

The chain is built from TRBV4-2 and TRBJ2-7; 8 bases match TRBD2. The CDR3 contains 15 residues. V dropped 4 bases and J dropped 4; count of bases not matched to a gene: 9. Germline V CDR1 and CDR2: LGHNA, YNFKEQ. CDR3 nucleotides: TGTGCCAGCAGCCCCTCAGCGGGAGTAGGGTACGAGCAGTACTTC. Its translation is CASSPSAGVGYEQYF.

The count of this clone is one. The chain is built from TRBV28 and TRBJ1-2; a possible D gene is TRBD1 (6 bases). The V end lost 5 bases, the J end lost 3 bases, and 13 bases lay between the germline ends. CDR1 is MDHEN, CDR2 SYDVKM, per germline. The CDR3 is 14 amino acids. CDR3 sequence (DNA): TGTGCCAGCAGTCGAACCAGGGGAGACTATGGCTACACCTTC. This sequence encodes CASSRTRGDYGYTF.

V gene TRBV9 combines with J gene TRBJ2-5; 7 bases agree with TRBD1. The CDR3 is 13 amino acids. The germline gives CDR1 SGDLS, CDR2 YYNGEE. With 3 bases clipped from V and 2 bases from J, the junction kept 1 base outside the gene matches. CDR3 residues: CASSGGQQETQYF. The CDR3 DNA reads TGTGCCAGCAGCGGGGGACAGCAAGAGACCCAGTACTTC.

The chain links TRBV28 to TRBJ1-5; TRBD1 matches at 7 bases. Germline CDR1 MDHEN, CDR2 SYDVKM. V dropped 3 bases and J dropped 6; count of bases not matched to a gene: 5. The CDR3 runs 14 residues. In DNA form, the CDR3 reads TGTGCCAGCAGTTTGAGACAGGGTATTCAGCCCCAGCATTTT. Its translation: CASSLRQGIQPQHF. The full variable domain, in which reference TRBV28 and TRBJ1-5 provide the parts outside the CDR3, is DVKVTQSSRYLVKRTGEKVFLECVQDMDHENMFWYRQDPGLGLRLIYFSYDVKMKEKGDIPEGYSVSREKKERFSLILESASTNQTSMYLCASSLRQGIQPQHFGDGTRLSIL.

V is TRBV19 and J is TRBJ2-7; possibly TRBD1 for D (6 bases). The germline V and J ends were trimmed by 3 bases and 1 base, with 7 bases remaining between them. The CDR3 is made up of 13 amino acids. From germline, CDR1 is LNHDA and CDR2 SQIVND (reference sequence). CDR3 in DNA: TGTGCCAGTAGTATTCAGGGGTCCTACGAGCAGTACTTC. Encoded protein: CASSIQGSYEQYF.

V gene TRBV6-1 combines with J gene TRBJ2-3, with a possible D match to TRBD1 (6 bases). V dropped 3 bases and J dropped 5 bases, with 18 bases sitting between them. Germline V gives CDR1 MNHNS, CDR2 SASEGT. The CDR3 loop spans 16 amino acids. For the CDR3, the DNA is TGTGCCAGCAGTGACCGGACAGCGAAGTCCATAGATACGCAGTATTTT. This gives the protein CASSDRTAKSIDTQYF.

This chain uses TRBV4-1 with TRBJ1-1; D gene ambiguous. Germline V gene sequence: CDR1 MGHRA, CDR2 YSYEKL. This CDR3 is built from 14 residues. V lost 0 bases and J 0 bases, leaving 5 bases between the germline ends. The CDR3 is CASSQDEMNTEAFF. The DNA of the CDR3 is TGCGCCAGCAGCCAAGATGAGATGAACACTGAAGCTTTCTTT.

The chain carries TRBV25-1 and TRBJ1-3; a weak D match, TRBD1 (6 bases). The V and J ends lost 6 bases and 0 bases respectively, with 9 bases between them. This CDR3 spans 14 amino acids. CDR1 and CDR2 (germline): MGHDK, SYGVNS. The CDR3: CASRQGASGNTIYF. Here the CDR3 DNA reads TGTGCCAGCAGACAGGGAGCCTCTGGAAACACCATATATTTT.

This clone was seen once. The J gene is TRBJ2-7, the V gene TRBV7-9, with 9 nucleotides matching TRBD1. The length of the CDR3 is 15 residues. Germline loops: CDR1 SEHNR, CDR2 FQNEAQ (reference sequence). V trimming: 1 base; J trimming: 3 bases; junction bases outside the gene matches: 4. The CDR3 sequence: CASSLVADRGYEQYF. DNA for the CDR3: TGTGCCAGCAGCTTAGTAGCGGACAGGGGCTACGAGCAGTACTTC.

The V gene is TRBV4-1, the J gene TRBJ2-7; the D gene is possibly TRBD1 (6 bases). Trimming stripped 4 bases from V and 1 base from J, with 11 bases between. Germline CDR1 and CDR2: MGHRA and YSYEKL. The CDR3 runs 14 residues. CDR3 coding DNA: TGCGCCAGCAGCCCTCAGAGGGGGTCCTACGAGCAGTACTTC. Translated: CASSPQRGSYEQYF.

The chain joins TRBV5-1 to TRBJ2-3; 8 bases are a match to TRBD1. This CDR3 is 14 amino acids long. Unmatched junction bases numbered 3, after V lost 0 bases and J lost 6 bases. Germline assignment: CDR1 SGHRS and CDR2 YFSETQ. The CDR3 protein is CASSLGQGMDTQYF. CDR3 DNA: TGCGCCAGCAGCTTGGGACAGGGGATGGATACGCAGTATTTT.

The rearrangement joins TRBV6-5 to TRBJ1-5; 7 nucleotides align to TRBD1. The V gene end was trimmed by 6 bases and the J gene end by 5 bases; junction bases not matched to a gene: 4. The germline gives CDR1 MNHEY, CDR2 SVGAGI. The CDR3 is made up of 13 amino acids. For the CDR3, the DNA is TGTGCCAGCAGGACAGGGACGGATCAGCCCCAGCATTTT. This encodes CASRTGTDQPQHF.

The CDR3 reads CASSLGGIIGNTIYF. CDR3 DNA sequence: TGTGCCAGCAGCTTAGGCGGAATAATCGGAAACACCATATATTTT. The chain is built from TRBV7-2 and TRBJ1-3; D is ambiguous. Germline-derived CDR1 and CDR2 are SGHTA and FQGNSA. Trimming shortened V by 1 base and J by 4 bases, and 11 bases separated the two germline ends. The CDR3 is made up of 15 amino acids.

V and J are TRBV15 and TRBJ1-2; 8 bases fit TRBD1. With 1 base clipped from V and 8 bases from J, the junction kept 15 bases outside the gene matches. In germline, CDR1 is LNHNV, CDR2 YYDKDF (reference sequence). The CDR3 runs to 17 residues. The CDR3 nucleotides are TGTGCCACCAGCAGAGGGGTTCCCGGGACAGGAAGAGAAGGCTACACCTTC. It encodes CATSRGVPGTGREGYTF.

V is TRBV7-6 and J is TRBJ2-2, with TRBD1 matching 8 bases. The germline V gene encodes CDR1 SGHVS and CDR2 FNYEAQ. This CDR3 contains 16 residues. J gave up 6 bases and V 0 bases, and 6 bases lay outside the gene matches. The CDR3 spells CASSLALETGAGELFF. CDR3 nucleotide sequence: TGTGCCAGCAGCTTAGCGTTGGAGACAGGGGCCGGGGAGCTGTTTTTT.

The chain joins TRBV6-5 to TRBJ2-1; D remains ambiguous. There are 14 residues in the CDR3. V was clipped by 6 bases and J by 0 bases, with 9 bases between them. The germline CDR1 and CDR2 sequences are MNHEY and SVGAGI. The CDR3 DNA follows: TGTGCCAGCAGGTCAGGTAGCTCCTACAATGAGCAGTTCTTC. It is translated as CASRSGSSYNEQFF.

CDR3 sequence (DNA): TGTGCCAGCGCCCTAGCGGGAGGGTGGAATGAGCAGTTCTTC. It codes for CASALAGGWNEQFF. The J gene is TRBJ2-1, the V gene TRBV2; 12 nucleotides match TRBD2. V was pared by 8 bases and J by 7 bases, with 6 bases of the junction left unmatched. The CDR3 is made up of 14 amino acids. Germline loops: CDR1 SNHLY, CDR2 FYNNEI.

V usage is TRBV11-1 and J usage is TRBJ2-7; 10 bases map to TRBD2. CDR3 length: 13 amino acids. Losses at the gene ends were 5 bases for V and 5 bases for J; bases not matched to a gene: 3. CDR1 and CDR2 from the germline V gene are SGHAT and FQDESV (reference sequence). CDR3 sequence (DNA): TGTGCCAGCAGCCGAGGACTAGCGGACGAGCAGTACTTC. It yields the protein CASSRGLADEQYF.

This clone appeared once. CDR3 residues: CASSQIKTGTYEQYF. CDR3 DNA: TGTGCCAGCAGTCAGATCAAGACAGGCACCTACGAGCAGTACTTC. The V and J genes are TRBV6-5 and TRBJ2-7, with D possibly being TRBD1 (6 bases). The CDR3 runs 15 residues. CDR1 is MNHEY and CDR2 is SVGAGI in the germline V gene. The V and J ends lost 5 bases and 2 bases respectively, with 16 bases between them.

The chain is built from TRBV7-9 and TRBJ1-2; 10 bases are a match to TRBD1. Trimming removed 3 bases from V and 8 bases from J; junction bases left unmatched: 9. CDR1 is SEHNR and CDR2 is FQNEAQ in the germline V gene (reference sequence). This CDR3 is built from 15 residues. CDR3 region: CASSFGTGENGGYTF. The CDR3 DNA follows: TGTGCCAGCAGCTTCGGGACAGGGGAAAATGGAGGCTACACCTTC.

The gene calls are TRBV13 and TRBJ1-2; a possible D gene is TRBD1 (5 bases). V lost 2 bases to trimming and J lost 2 bases, with 15 bases between them. The CDR3 runs to 16 residues. The germline V gene has CDR1 PRHDT and CDR2 FYEKMQ (reference sequence). CDR3 protein: CASSLRREGMNYGYTF. Written as DNA, the CDR3 is TGTGCCAGCAGCTTAAGGCGGGAGGGGATGAACTATGGCTACACCTTC. The full variable domain, rest sourced from reference TRBV13 and TRBJ1-2, is AAGVIQSPRHLIKEKRETATLKCYPIPRHDTVYWYQQGPGQDPQFLISFYEKMQSDKGSIPDRFSAQQFSDYHSELNMSSLELGDSALYFCASSLRREGMNYGYTFGSGTRLTVV.

V usage is TRBV6-5 and J usage is TRBJ1-5, with TRBD1 as a possible D gene (5 bases). This CDR3 spans 13 amino acids. Germline CDR1 is MNHEY and CDR2 is SVGAGI. V lost 4 bases to trimming and J lost 14 bases, with 18 bases between them. CDR3: CASSSEYDSKKHF. The CDR3 DNA follows: TGTGCCAGCAGTTCCGAATATGACAGTAAAAAGCATTTT.